Sequencing of this T cell receptor (beta chain) was carried out in a study of T cells after yellow fever vaccination. CDR1 is LNHNV, CDR2 YYDKDF, per germline (reference sequence). The CDR3 sequence is 14 residues long. V was cut by 5 bases and J by 7 bases, with 14 bases left in between. MiXCR, applied by TCRdb to the 5' RACE reads, yields one record per CDR3 protein. In the table there are about 400,000 distinct CDR3 sequences, roughly 12% of which are singletons. This receptor was identified in a man younger than 30 who received the YFV17D yellow fever vaccine. The chain couples TRBV15 to TRBJ1-4; TRBD1 is a possible D gene (6 bases). The material was PBMCs, obtained on the day of the first yellow fever vaccination. The CDR3 protein is CATSASGVGEKLFF. CDR3 bases: TGTGCCACCAGCGCGTCAGGGGTTGGTGAAAAACTGTTTTTT.